This is a list of T cell receptor beta chains from one sample in a study of T cells in Graves' hyperthyroidism and ophthalmopathy. MiXCR was run by TCRdb on the multiplex PCR reads, yielding one entry per CDR3 protein. The table has 490,000 or so distinct CDR3 sequences, 40% to 55% seen once. Sample: peripheral blood or thyroid tissue (not recorded which). These receptors were collected from an adult woman with Graves' disease, either hyperthyroidism or ophthalmopathy (not recorded which). Both conserved end residues are part of each CDR3. D genes are given only for firm matches. The size of a clone is reported for some rows only, either as once, few or many, or as a class for expanded clones.

NA	TRBV2	TRBJ2-5	few	TGTGCCAGCAACGCGGGACAAGGGCAAGAGACCCAGTACTTC	CASNAGQGQETQYF
NA	TRBV7-3	TRBJ2-2	NA	TGTGCCAGCAGCTTACGTTCCAGTCCCGGGGCGGTCGGGGAGCTGTTTTTT	CASSLRSSPGAVGELFF
NA	TRBV14	TRBJ1-4	many	TGTGCCAGCAGCCAGACAGGCCGGTCCAATGAAAAACTGTTTTTT	CASSQTGRSNEKLFF
NA	TRBV6-6	TRBJ1-2	many	TGTGCCAGCAGACTCAGGGATGCCTATGGCTACACCTTC	CASRLRDAYGYTF
NA	TRBV14	TRBJ1-3	once	TGTGCCAGCAGTAGGACGGCCGGTGGCACCATATATTTT	CASSRTAGGTIYF
NA	TRBV29-1	TRBJ2-7	NA	TGCAGCGTTGAAGCAGGGTCCCCGCGAACCTACGAGCAGTACTTC	CSVEAGSPRTYEQYF
NA	TRBV10-3	TRBJ1-2	NA	NA	CAISSCASSQMGLYGYTF
NA	TRBV12-3/TRBV12-4	TRBJ1-5	many	TGTGCCAGCAGTTTGATAGCATCAGGCCAGCCCCAGCATTTT	CASSLIASGQPQHF
TRBD1	TRBV29-1	TRBJ2-1	many	TGCAGCGTTAGCAAGACAGGGGTCGAGCAGTTCTTC	CSVSKTGVEQFF
TRBD2	TRBV6-2/TRBV6-3	TRBJ2-5	many	TGTGCCAGCAGTTGGACTAGCGGGAGTGGAGAGACCCAGTACTTC	CASSWTSGSGETQYF
NA	TRBV7-3	TRBJ2-7	NA	TGTGCCAGCAGCTTGACTACCGGGGAGCTGTACTTC	CASSLTTGELYF
NA	TRBV10-3	TRBJ1-5	many	TGTGCCATCAGTGAGGATTCCCATCAGCCCCAGCATTTT	CAISEDSHQPQHF
NA	TRBV19	TRBJ1-1	many	TGTGCCAGTACCCCGACAGGCGTTGGCACTGAAGCTTTCTTT	CASTPTGVGTEAFF
NA	TRBV28	TRBJ1-1	NA	TGTGCCAGCAGTTTGGCGGGTACTCACACTGAAGCTTTCTTT	CASSLAGTHTEAFF
NA	TRBV7-2	TRBJ2-7	NA	TGTGCCAGCAGCTTATCGGTTGGTTACGAGCAGTACTTC	CASSLSVGYEQYF
NA	TRBV6-5	TRBJ2-7	NA	TGTGCCAGCAGTTATAACCGGCGCTCCTACGAGCAGTACTTC	CASSYNRRSYEQYF
NA	TRBV6-5	TRBJ2-7	NA	TGTGCCAGCAGCTTAGTCTTCGCGGCCTGGCACGAGCAGTACTTC	CASSLVFAAWHEQYF
NA	TRBV15	TRBJ1-1	once	TGTGCCACCAGCAGCACCGGTGTCACTGAAGCTTTCTTT	CATSSTGVTEAFF
TRBD1	TRBV29-1	TRBJ1-3	few	TGCAGCGTGATGACAGGGTCTGGAAACACCATATATTTT	CSVMTGSGNTIYF
NA	TRBV20-1	TRBJ1-1	NA	TGCAGTGCTAGCGTGGGGGGCGGTGAAGCTTTCTTT	CSASVGGGEAFF
NA	TRBV7-9	TRBJ2-7	NA	TGTGCCAGCAGCCCGAGGGATGGGAACTACGAGCAGTACTTC	CASSPRDGNYEQYF
NA	TRBV29-1	TRBJ2-5	few	TGCAGCGTTTGGGGAGAGGGCGGGGAGACCCAGTACTTC	CSVWGEGGETQYF
NA	TRBV7-2	TRBJ1-6	NA	TGTGCCAGCAGCTCGTACAGGGATTATAATTCACCCCTCCACTTT	CASSSYRDYNSPLHF
NA	TRBV5-1	TRBJ1-1	NA	TGCGCCAGTGGTCTTTTCGGCATGGACACTGAAGCTTTCTTT	CASGLFGMDTEAFF